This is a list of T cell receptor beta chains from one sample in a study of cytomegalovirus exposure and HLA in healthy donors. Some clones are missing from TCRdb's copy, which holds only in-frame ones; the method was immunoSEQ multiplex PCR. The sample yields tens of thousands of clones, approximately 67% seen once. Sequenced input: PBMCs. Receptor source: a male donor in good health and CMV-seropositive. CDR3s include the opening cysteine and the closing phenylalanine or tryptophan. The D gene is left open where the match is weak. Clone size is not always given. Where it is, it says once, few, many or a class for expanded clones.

cdr3_aa: CAISESVRPSYEQYF
cdr3_nt: TGTGCCATCAGTGAGTCGGTCAGGCCCTCCTATGAGCAGTACTTC
j_call: TRBJ2-7
v_call: TRBV10-3
clone_size: few
d_call: .

cdr3_aa: CASSLGGQHTEAFF
cdr3_nt: TGTGCCAGCAGCTTGGGGGGACAGCACACTGAAGCTTTCTTT
j_call: TRBJ1-1
v_call: TRBV7-9
clone_size: .
d_call: TRBD1

cdr3_aa: CAWSVLRGGELFF
cdr3_nt: TGTGCCTGGAGTGTTTTGAGAGGCGGGGAGCTGTTTTTT
j_call: TRBJ2-2
v_call: TRBV30
clone_size: .
d_call: .

cdr3_aa: CASSELAGGSYEQYF
cdr3_nt: TGTGCCAGCAGTGAGCTAGCGGGGGGCTCCTACGAGCAGTACTTC
j_call: TRBJ2-7
v_call: TRBV6-1
clone_size: few
d_call: TRBD2

cdr3_aa: CASSQDRGYGYTF
cdr3_nt: TGTGCCAGCAGCCAAGATAGGGGGTATGGCTACACCTTC
j_call: TRBJ1-2
v_call: TRBV14
clone_size: .
d_call: .

cdr3_aa: CASSLDRSYEQYF
cdr3_nt: TGTGCCAGCAGCTTAGACAGGTCCTACGAGCAGTACTTC
j_call: TRBJ2-7
v_call: TRBV7-2
clone_size: .
d_call: .

cdr3_aa: CASSYSKGQGFGYTF
cdr3_nt: TGTGCCAGCAGTTACTCGAAGGGACAGGGTTTCGGCTACACCTTC
j_call: TRBJ1-2
v_call: TRBV6-6
clone_size: .
d_call: TRBD1

cdr3_aa: CASSWGQGGMYF
cdr3_nt: TGTGCCAGCAGTTGGGGACAGGGGGGCATGTACTTC
j_call: TRBJ2-4
v_call: TRBV28
clone_size: few
d_call: TRBD1

cdr3_aa: CASTGVGSQPQHF
cdr3_nt: TGTGCCAGTACAGGGGTCGGCTCTCAGCCCCAGCATTTT
j_call: TRBJ1-5
v_call: TRBV10-3
clone_size: .
d_call: TRBD1

cdr3_aa: CASSLRGGASTDTQYF
cdr3_nt: TGTGCCAGCAGCTTACGTGGGGGGGCCTCAACGGATACGCAGTATTTT
j_call: TRBJ2-3
v_call: TRBV7-2
clone_size: .
d_call: .

cdr3_aa: CASSLSGTFWEKLFF
cdr3_nt: TGTGCCAGCAGCTTAAGCGGGACCTTTTGGGAAAAACTGTTTTTT
j_call: TRBJ1-4
v_call: TRBV7-3
clone_size: once
d_call: .

cdr3_aa: CATSRDPLPLSGRGVNEQFF
cdr3_nt: TGTGCCACCAGCAGAGATCCCCTCCCCCTTAGCGGGAGGGGAGTCAATGAGCAGTTCTTC
j_call: TRBJ2-1
v_call: TRBV15
clone_size: .
d_call: TRBD2

cdr3_aa: CASSLGGRGAGEQYF
cdr3_nt: TGTGCCAGCAGCTTAGGGGGGCGGGGGGCTGGCGAGCAGTACTTC
j_call: TRBJ2-7
v_call: TRBV7-2
clone_size: .
d_call: TRBD2

cdr3_aa: CASSLAGGHEQYF
cdr3_nt: TGTGCCAGCAGCTTAGCGGGGGGGCACGAGCAGTACTTC
j_call: TRBJ2-7
v_call: TRBV7-2
clone_size: .
d_call: .

cdr3_aa: CSEGRRDYNEQFF
cdr3_nt: TGCAGCGAGGGGCGCAGGGACTACAATGAGCAGTTCTTC
j_call: TRBJ2-1
v_call: TRBV29-1
clone_size: few
d_call: .

cdr3_aa: CASLPGQNTGELFF
cdr3_nt: TGTGCCAGCCTACCGGGACAAAACACCGGGGAGCTGTTTTTT
j_call: TRBJ2-2
v_call: TRBV27
clone_size: few
d_call: .

cdr3_aa: CASSWGGADYGYTF
cdr3_nt: TGTGCCAGCAGTTGGGGGGGCGCGGACTATGGCTACACCTTC
j_call: TRBJ1-2
v_call: TRBV2
clone_size: .
d_call: .

cdr3_aa: CASSQEQGVVGGYTF
cdr3_nt: TGCGCCAGCAGCCAAGAGCAGGGGGTAGTCGGCGGCTACACCTTC
j_call: TRBJ1-2
v_call: TRBV4-1
clone_size: .
d_call: TRBD1

cdr3_aa: CASSSGVMNTEAFF
cdr3_nt: TGTGCCAGCAGCTCGGGGGTGATGAACACTGAAGCTTTCTTT
j_call: TRBJ1-1
v_call: TRBV7-9
clone_size: few
d_call: .

cdr3_aa: CASSSGLAGGSYQETQYF
cdr3_nt: TGTGCCAGCAGCTCGGGACTAGCGGGGGGATCGTACCAAGAGACCCAGTACTTC
j_call: TRBJ2-5
v_call: TRBV7-2
clone_size: .
d_call: TRBD2

cdr3_aa: CASSLYGRGDSPLHF
cdr3_nt: TGTGCCAGCAGCTTATACGGCAGGGGGGATTCACCCCTCCACTTT
j_call: TRBJ1-6
v_call: TRBV7-3
clone_size: few
d_call: TRBD1

cdr3_aa: CASGQGAAGELFF
cdr3_nt: TGTGCCAGCGGACAGGGGGCCGCCGGGGAGCTGTTTTTT
j_call: TRBJ2-2
v_call: TRBV6-6
clone_size: few
d_call: TRBD1

cdr3_aa: CASREGPRENEQFF
cdr3_nt: TGTGCCAGCAGGGAGGGGCCCAGAGAAAATGAGCAGTTCTTC
j_call: TRBJ2-1
v_call: TRBV6-5
clone_size: few
d_call: .

cdr3_aa: CASSQLAGGFQETQYF
cdr3_nt: TGTGCCAGCAGCCAGTTAGCGGGGGGCTTCCAAGAGACCCAGTACTTC
j_call: TRBJ2-5
v_call: TRBV14
clone_size: .
d_call: TRBD2

cdr3_aa: CAWSFDRGGTGELFF
cdr3_nt: TGTGCCTGGAGTTTCGACAGGGGTGGCACCGGGGAGCTGTTTTTT
j_call: TRBJ2-2
v_call: TRBV30
clone_size: .
d_call: TRBD1

cdr3_aa: CASSLTGYEQFF
cdr3_nt: TGTGCCAGCAGCTTGACAGGGTACGAGCAGTTCTTC
j_call: TRBJ2-1
v_call: TRBV7-3
clone_size: .
d_call: TRBD1

cdr3_aa: CASSSTSRDEQYF
cdr3_nt: TGTGCCAGCAGCTCGACTAGCAGGGACGAGCAGTACTTC
j_call: TRBJ2-7
v_call: TRBV7-9
clone_size: .
d_call: TRBD2

cdr3_aa: CASSISLEPGELFF
cdr3_nt: TGTGCCAGTAGTATCTCCTTAGAACCCGGGGAGCTGTTTTTT
j_call: TRBJ2-2
v_call: TRBV19
clone_size: .
d_call: .

cdr3_aa: CASTSNRENGYTF
cdr3_nt: TGTGCCAGCACCTCCAACAGGGAAAATGGCTACACCTTC
j_call: TRBJ1-2
v_call: TRBV28
clone_size: .
d_call: .

cdr3_aa: CASSPGGNTEAFF
cdr3_nt: TGCGCCAGCAGCCCAGGAGGGAACACTGAAGCTTTCTTT
j_call: TRBJ1-1
v_call: TRBV4-1
clone_size: .
d_call: .

cdr3_aa: CAWSVIKGNEQFF
cdr3_nt: TGTGCCTGGAGTGTAATAAAGGGGAATGAGCAGTTCTTC
j_call: TRBJ2-1
v_call: TRBV30
clone_size: .
d_call: .

cdr3_aa: CASSENRNNEKLFF
cdr3_nt: TGTGCCAGCAGTGAAAACAGGAACAATGAAAAACTGTTTTTT
j_call: TRBJ1-4
v_call: TRBV6-1
clone_size: few
d_call: .

cdr3_aa: CASSPYGGAMNTEAFF
cdr3_nt: TGTGCCAGCAGCCCCTATGGGGGGGCCATGAACACTGAAGCTTTCTTT
j_call: TRBJ1-1
v_call: TRBV7-3
clone_size: .
d_call: .

cdr3_aa: CASYSGTANEQYF
cdr3_nt: TGTGCCAGCTATTCCGGGACAGCTAACGAGCAGTACTTC
j_call: TRBJ2-7
v_call: TRBV18
clone_size: .
d_call: TRBD1

cdr3_aa: CASSSGLAGAETQYF
cdr3_nt: TGTGCCAGCAGCTCCGGACTAGCGGGAGCGGAGACCCAGTACTTC
j_call: TRBJ2-5
v_call: TRBV7-2
clone_size: .
d_call: TRBD2

cdr3_aa: CASSPTGVGQPQHF
cdr3_nt: TGTGCCAGCAGCCCGACAGGGGTCGGTCAGCCCCAGCATTTT
j_call: TRBJ1-5
v_call: TRBV6-5
clone_size: .
d_call: TRBD1

cdr3_aa: CASAGTDTQYF
cdr3_nt: TGTGCCAGCGCGGGGACAGATACGCAGTATTTT
j_call: TRBJ2-3
v_call: TRBV7-9
clone_size: .
d_call: .

cdr3_aa: CAWTTGGEQYF
cdr3_nt: TGTGCCTGGACGACGGGAGGCGAGCAGTACTTC
j_call: TRBJ2-7
v_call: TRBV30
clone_size: .
d_call: TRBD2

cdr3_aa: CSSSSGLAGIPSYEQYF
cdr3_nt: TGTTCCAGCAGCTCCGGACTAGCGGGAATACCTTCCTACGAGCAGTACTTC
j_call: TRBJ2-7
v_call: TRBV7-9
clone_size: .
d_call: TRBD2

cdr3_aa: CASSTTSGTVNTEAFF
cdr3_nt: TGTGCCAGTAGTACTACCTCCGGGACAGTGAACACTGAAGCTTTCTTT
j_call: TRBJ1-1
v_call: TRBV19
clone_size: .
d_call: TRBD1